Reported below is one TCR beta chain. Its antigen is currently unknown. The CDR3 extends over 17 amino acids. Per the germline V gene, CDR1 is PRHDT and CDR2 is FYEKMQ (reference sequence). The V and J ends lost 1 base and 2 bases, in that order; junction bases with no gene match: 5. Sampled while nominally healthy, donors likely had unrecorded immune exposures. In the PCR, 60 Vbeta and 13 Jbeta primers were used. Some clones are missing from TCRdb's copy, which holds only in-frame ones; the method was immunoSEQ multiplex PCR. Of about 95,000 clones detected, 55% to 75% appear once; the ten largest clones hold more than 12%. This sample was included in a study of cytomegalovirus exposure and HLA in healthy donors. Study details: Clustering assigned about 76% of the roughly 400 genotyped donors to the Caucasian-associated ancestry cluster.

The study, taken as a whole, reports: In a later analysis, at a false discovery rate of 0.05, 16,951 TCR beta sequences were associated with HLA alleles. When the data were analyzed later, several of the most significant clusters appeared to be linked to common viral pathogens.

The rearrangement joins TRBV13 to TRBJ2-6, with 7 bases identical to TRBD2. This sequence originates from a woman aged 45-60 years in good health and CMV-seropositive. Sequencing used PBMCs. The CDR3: CASSLALGGPGANVLTF. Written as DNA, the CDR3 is TGTGCCAGCAGCTTAGCGCTGGGAGGGCCTGGGGCCAACGTCCTGACTTTC.